This T cell receptor beta chain was documented in a study of T cell responses to AZD1222 COVID-19 vaccine (dated by TCRdb to about 2021). For the study in its entirety: A total of about 230 trial participants underwent TCR sequencing, of whom some 210 received two doses of AZD1222 and about 25 received two doses of the MenACWY control vaccine. Trial participants were enrolled into age subgroups of 18-55, 56-69 and 70-plus years, which contained 148, 28 and 57 TCR-sequenced participants, respectively. Overall results and qualifications from the work: Epitopes outside the regions mutated in the B.1.351 and B.1.1.7 variants were reportedly recognized by nearly half of the unique spike-specific TCRs. Spike-specific TCR breadth and depth rose significantly after two AZD1222 doses compared with day 0 and with MenACWY recipients. Participants were mostly white British and included more females than males, and it was suggested by the authors that clonal diversity may have been underestimated. Because no samples from the day 14 peak response were available, repertoires could be characterized only after the peak T cell response. Vaccine-associated CD4 TCRs spanned the whole spike protein, with dominant responses in regions 160-218 and 743-854. The 56-69-year group was small, and its depth increase did not reach significance, likely because of low power. Conclusions about previously exposed vaccinees are limited, since just six AZD1222 recipients were seropositive for SARS-CoV-2 at baseline.

The CDR3 numbers 15 residues from cysteine through phenylalanine. Here the CDR3 DNA is all that survives: 45 bases in frame from base 1. After removal of 5 bases from V and 3 bases from J, the junction retains 6 bases not matched to a gene. The germline V gene supplies CDR1 SGHTA and CDR2 FQGNSA. A note on this clone: Its antigen is unknown. There are no base qualities to consult, and no much larger clone falls within one base.

The time point label, as the study defines it: about 28 days (+/-7) after the second vaccine dose. The treatment or condition label corresponds to: meningococcal conjugate vaccine given as trial control. Vaccinee samples were obtained from the UK trials COV001 and COV002, which included a single-blind randomized controlled phase 2/3 trial of AZD1222 (ChAdOx1 nCoV-19) in healthy adults. Trial participant PBMC samples were collected at day 0 and day 28 after the second dose for TCRbeta chain sequencing. The CDR3 regions of human TCRbeta chains were subjected to immunosequencing. On the study's bioinformatics: Repertoire TCRs were checked for matches against a reference library of SARS-CoV-2-specific TCRs that had been generated using the MIRA antigen-specificity platform. Breadth meant the fraction of unique TCRs that were SARS-CoV-2-associated, whereas depth meant the fraction of total T cells that were SARS-CoV-2-associated. Using the MIRA data, each spike-specific TCR was mapped to the spike region that the TCR reacts to and placed in a CD4 or CD8 class. Log10-transformed breadth and depth values were compared by one-way ANOVA with Sidak's multiple comparisons tests. TCRdb took over this immuneACCESS table, retaining in-frame rearrangements with V and J assigned. Such tables are incomplete; in checked studies, under half of the missing clones stem from an unresolved V gene, and the remainder is unexplained. That table supplies the V and J calls and clone size; D and trimming were determined from the DNA. Present in this sample are around 150,000 clones, about 89% of which were seen just once. The top ten clonotypes cover roughly 7.1% of the sample.

In this chain, TRBV7-2 is recombined with TRBJ1-4, with 7 central nucleotides matching TRBD1. The sequenced sample was peripheral blood, obtained 28 days after the second dose of the MenACWY control vaccine. This clonotype originated in an adult who received the MenACWY meningococcal vaccine as a control. The CDR3 is CASSPRGGANEKLFF. The DNA sequence is given as TGTGCCAGCAGCCCCAGGGGGGGAGCTAATGAAAAACTGTTTTTT.